This is a list of T cell receptor beta chains from one sample in a study of vaccination and CD4 T cells after COVID-19. Antigens of these TCRs are unknown. TCRdb used MiXCR to reprocess the PCR reads, holding one entry per CDR3 protein. The data hold around 10,000 distinct CDR3 sequences, with 25% to 35% observed a single time. Sequenced material: cultured CD4+ T cells from blood. The receptors originated from a human donor with COVID-19. Both conserved end residues are part of each CDR3. D genes are given only for firm matches. A row's size may be missing; if present it is once, few, many or a size class.

j_gene | d_gene | abundance | v_gene | len | CDR3nt | CDR3aa
TRBJ2-3 | - | - | TRBV12-3/TRBV12-4 | 12 | TGTGCCAGCACTCGGGGCACAGATACGCAGTATTTT | CASTRGTDTQYF
TRBJ1-1 | TRBD1 | few | TRBV5-8 | 11 | TGTGCCAGCAGTCTGAGACAGGGAGCTTTCTTT | CASSLRQGAFF
TRBJ2-1 | - | - | TRBV19 | 12 | TGTGCCAGGGGCCCCGGGCGCCATGAGCAGTTCTTC | CARGPGRHEQFF
TRBJ2-7 | TRBD1 | - | TRBV7-3 | 14 | TGTGCCAGCAGCTTAGGGGACAGGGCCTCCGAGCAGTACTTC | CASSLGDRASEQYF
TRBJ1-3 | - | - | TRBV6-1 | 12 | TGTGCCAGCAGTCCAGGGGGAAACACCATATATTTT | CASSPGGNTIYF
TRBJ2-7 | TRBD1 | few | TRBV7-3 | 15 | TGTGCCAGCAGCCGGGACAGGACGAGGATATCCGAGCAGTACTTC | CASSRDRTRISEQYF
TRBJ1-1 | - | few | TRBV2 | 18 | TGTGCCAGCAGTTGGCCCCTTACCCGAAGACTGACGAACACTGAAGCTTTCTTT | CASSWPLTRRLTNTEAFF
TRBJ2-7 | - | few | TRBV2 | 15 | TGTGCCAGCAGTGAAACCGGGGGGCCCTCCTACGAGCAGTACTTC | CASSETGGPSYEQYF
TRBJ1-2 | - | few | TRBV15 | 12 | TGTGCCACCAGCAAGGGGGACTATGGCTACACCTTC | CATSKGDYGYTF
TRBJ2-5 | TRBD1 | - | TRBV10-3 | 15 | TGTGCCATCAGTGACTTAGGACAGGGGGCAGAGACCCAGTACTTC | CAISDLGQGAETQYF
TRBJ2-3 | - | - | TRBV5-1 | 17 | TGCGCCAGCAGCTTGGCCCTCTCAGGACTAAGCACAGATACGCAGTATTTT | CASSLALSGLSTDTQYF
TRBJ2-3 | TRBD1 | - | TRBV7-7 | 15 | TGTGCTAGCAGCTTAGGACAGGGAGGCACAGATACGCAGTATTTT | CASSLGQGGTDTQYF
TRBJ1-1 | - | - | TRBV15 | 17 | TGTGCCACCAGCAGAGATTCGGCGCTATCAAGGGGCACTGAAGCTTTCTTT | CATSRDSALSRGTEAFF
TRBJ1-2 | TRBD1 | few | TRBV30 | 15 | TGTGCCGGAACTGCAGGGGGCTCGGGTAACTATGGCTACACCTTC | CAGTAGGSGNYGYTF
TRBJ2-1 | TRBD1 | once | TRBV7-3 | 13 | TGTGCCAGCAGCCCGGGACAGGGGGCTGAGCAGTTCTTC | CASSPGQGAEQFF
TRBJ2-3 | - | - | TRBV19 | 12 | TGTGCCAGTAGTTTTCTTACAGATACGCAGTATTTT | CASSFLTDTQYF
TRBJ1-4 | - | - | TRBV28 | 13 | TGTGCCAGTCGGGGGTCCTTAAATGAAAAACTGTTTTTT | CASRGSLNEKLFF
TRBJ2-7 | - | - | TRBV20-1 | 14 | TGCAGTGCTGGAGCCGGCGGAGGAGGCTACGAGCAGTACTTC | CSAGAGGGGYEQYF
TRBJ1-4 | - | - | TRBV30 | 18 | TGTGCCTGGAGTGTATATGCATCCGCAACGGGGTCGGGGGAAAAACTGTTTTTT | CAWSVYASATGSGEKLFF
TRBJ2-5 | - | - | TRBV6-5 | 16 | TGTGCCAGCAGTTCCCATAGAGTTGGCGGGGTGGAGACCCAGTACTTC | CASSSHRVGGVETQYF
TRBJ2-7 | - | - | TRBV15 | 14 | TGTGCCACCACCATGGCGCGATCCTCCTACGAGCAGTACTTC | CATTMARSSYEQYF
TRBJ1-2 | TRBD1 | few | TRBV19 | 15 | TGTGCCAGTAGTATCCGGACAGGGCGTTTGACTGGCTACACCTTC | CASSIRTGRLTGYTF
TRBJ1-1 | - | - | TRBV5-4 | 13 | TGTGCCAGCAGCTTGGCCAGGGAGCCTGAAGCTTTCTTT | CASSLAREPEAFF
TRBJ1-1 | - | few | TRBV6-1 | 16 | TGTGCCAGCAGTGAAAGAGGTCGGGATAGGGGCACTGAAGCTTTCTTT | CASSERGRDRGTEAFF
TRBJ2-5 | TRBD1 | - | TRBV5-8 | 16 | TGTGCCAGCAGCCTGGGACAGGGCCCCCCCAAAGAGACCCAGTACTTC | CASSLGQGPPKETQYF
TRBJ2-3 | - | - | TRBV9 | 15 | TGTGCCAGCAGCGTGGGGGGCCACGGCACAGATACGCAGTATTTT | CASSVGGHGTDTQYF
TRBJ1-2 | - | few | TRBV20-1 | 12 | TGCAGTGCCCCGGTGCAGCTTCCTGGCTACACCTTC | CSAPVQLPGYTF
TRBJ2-7 | TRBD1 | few | TRBV10-1 | 14 | TGCGCCAGCAGCGTAGGACAGGGTGAGGGCGAGCAGTACTTC | CASSVGQGEGEQYF
TRBJ2-7 | TRBD1 | - | TRBV28 | 14 | TGTGCCAGCAAACTAAGACAGGGTCACTACGAGCAGTACTTC | CASKLRQGHYEQYF
TRBJ2-1 | - | - | TRBV2 | 15 | TGTGCCAGCAGTGAAGGGACAAAATCCTACAATGAGCAGTTCTTC | CASSEGTKSYNEQFF
TRBJ1-1 | TRBD1 | - | TRBV6-5 | 14 | TGTGCCAGCAGTTACGGGACAGTGCAAGGGGAAGCTTTCTTT | CASSYGTVQGEAFF
TRBJ1-1 | TRBD1 | - | TRBV18 | 15 | TGTGCCAGCTCACACCCGGGACAGGGACGAACTGAAGCTTTCTTT | CASSHPGQGRTEAFF
TRBJ1-5 | TRBD1 | few | TRBV6-5 | 15 | TGTGCCAGCAGTTACTCTCACAGGGGGTCTCAGCCCCAGCATTTT | CASSYSHRGSQPQHF
TRBJ2-2 | - | few | TRBV7-2 | 13 | TGTGCCAGCAGCTTATACGGGACCGGGGAGCTGTTTTTT | CASSLYGTGELFF
TRBJ1-4 | - | - | TRBV7-2 | 16 | TGTGCCAGCAGCTACCCCTCTTTGGGGGCGAGGGAAAAACTGTTTTTT | CASSYPSLGAREKLFF
TRBJ2-3 | - | - | TRBV6-1 | 14 | TGTGCCAGCAGTCGCGGGACAGGCACAGATACGCAGTATTTT | CASSRGTGTDTQYF
TRBJ1-6 | - | few | TRBV15 | 14 | TGTGCCACCAGCATCCGTCAGGGTGGGTCACCCCTCCACTTT | CATSIRQGGSPLHF
TRBJ2-1 | TRBD2 | - | TRBV10-1 | 15 | TGCGCCAGCCGGAGTCTAGCGGATCTACACAATGAGCAGTTCTTC | CASRSLADLHNEQFF
TRBJ2-7 | - | - | TRBV2 | 15 | TGTGCCAGCAGTCCTTTCGCAGCCGGTGGGTACGAGCAGTACTTC | CASSPFAAGGYEQYF
TRBJ2-5 | TRBD2 | - | TRBV30 | 15 | TGTGCCTGGAGATACAATGGACTAGCGGGGGAGACCCAGTACTTC | CAWRYNGLAGETQYF
TRBJ1-4 | TRBD1 | - | TRBV5-6 | 15 | TGTGCCAGCAGCCTCCCCGGACAGGGTTTGGAAAAACTGTTTTTT | CASSLPGQGLEKLFF
TRBJ1-6 | - | few | TRBV1 | 15 | TGCACCAGCAGCCAAGGTGGAGTGGGGAATTCACCCCTCCACTTT | CTSSQGGVGNSPLHF
TRBJ2-3 | - | - | TRBV27 | 14 | TGTGCCAGCAGTTTACTCTTAAGCACAGATACGCAGTATTTT | CASSLLLSTDTQYF
TRBJ2-1 | - | - | TRBV29-1 | 15 | TGCAGCGTCCTTCGACGTAAAGTGGGTTACAATGAGCAGTTCTTC | CSVLRRKVGYNEQFF